A selection of T cell receptor beta chains follows, all from one sample in a study of T cells in localized non-small cell lung cancer. This table comes from immunoSEQ multiplex PCR, and its TCRdb copy is limited to in-frame clones, with some not included. Of 48,000 or so clones in the sample, around 86% were seen once. Material: peripheral blood, obtained before any cancer treatment. The receptors derive from a male donor aged 60 or over with stage III squamous cell lung carcinoma. Both conserved end residues are trimmed from each CDR3. Each record gives: clone size, V gene, J gene, CDR3 protein. Clone size is not always given. Where it is, it says once, few, many or a class for expanded clones.

>-|TRBV7-8|TRBJ2-5
ASSLVGGRADETQY
>-|TRBV29-1|TRBJ2-3
SVEDVTQY
>few|TRBV18|TRBJ1-1
ASSPPPRAEAF
>-|TRBV7-2|TRBJ1-4
ASSGGTGGTNEKLF
>-|TRBV30|TRBJ1-2
AWSSSGYGYT
>once|TRBV7-8|TRBJ2-5
ASSPLWGREETQY
>-|TRBV6-5|TRBJ1-1
ASSYLGQGDTEAF
>-|TRBV11-2|TRBJ1-2
ASSLVSGAATYGYT
>-|TRBV28|TRBJ2-7
ASSLIVYEQY
>-|TRBV27|TRBJ2-7
ASSGRGAYEQY
>-|TRBV15|TRBJ2-7
ATSRDRGRSSYEQY
>-|TRBV7-9|TRBJ2-2
ASSSRSAPGAGTGELF
>-|TRBV21-1|TRBJ1-5
ASSSTGRSNQPQH
>-|TRBV4-1|TRBJ2-5
ASSQGPTSGQETQY
>once|TRBV29-1|TRBJ1-2
SVDASGTLYGYT
>few|TRBV4-1|TRBJ1-2
ASSQIAGNYGYT
>-|TRBV7-2|TRBJ2-1
ASSSPLLNEQF
>once|TRBV28|TRBJ1-1
ASSWGQVNTEAF
>few|TRBV9|TRBJ2-6
ASSAQSKTGSGANVLT
>-|TRBV5-6|TRBJ2-7
ASSGSRTPSPYEQY
>-|TRBV6-5|TRBJ2-3
ASSYSSSGTDTQY
>-|TRBV30|TRBJ1-6
AWSKTQGARNSPLH
>-|TRBV4-1|TRBJ2-3
ASSDPRGGFTDTQY
>-|TRBV10-3|TRBJ1-5
AIGETGQNQPQH
>few|TRBV2|TRBJ1-5
ASSRGDEPQH
>-|TRBV19|TRBJ1-2
ASSISGQGGYT
>-|TRBV6-5|TRBJ2-5
ALGRKSGETQY
>-|TRBV6-6|TRBJ2-7
ASSYSQGAYEQY
>-|TRBV27|TRBJ2-5
ASSPRSLAGAETQY
>-|TRBV11-2|TRBJ1-2
ASSLVRDRNYGYT
>-|TRBV18|TRBJ2-2
ASSPTRGELF
>-|TRBV7-9|TRBJ2-3
ASSLGLDTQY
>-|TRBV7-2|TRBJ2-7
ASSLVAGSSYEQY
>-|TRBV7-3|TRBJ1-1
ASSPSGRTEAF
>-|TRBV5-1|TRBJ2-5
ASSLYPGTGSETQY
>-|TRBV7-9|-
ASSPGAGRQGSSYEQY
>-|TRBV5-6|TRBJ2-3
ASSWGTGGPSTDTQY
>-|TRBV19|TRBJ2-5
ASSWAGPIRSWQETQY
>-|TRBV5-4|TRBJ1-1
ASSPFRNTEAF
>-|TRBV7-2|TRBJ2-7
ASSLEARPREQY
>-|TRBV6-5|TRBJ2-3
ASSYRGITADTQY
>-|TRBV7-9|TRBJ2-3
ASSSSWSGGPDTQY
>-|TRBV5-1|TRBJ1-2
ASSLERGRGDGYT
>-|TRBV5-8|TRBJ2-7
ASSLVRDRQY
>-|TRBV7-3|TRBJ2-1
ASSPEDRAHEQF
>-|TRBV27|TRBJ2-3
ASSTWTGITDTQY